The subject of this entry is one T cell receptor beta chain. What this receptor recognizes is not known. Nothing much larger sits one base from this clone, and base qualities are not available. Per the germline V gene, SGHDN is the CDR1 and FVKESK is the CDR2. The CDR3 has 16 amino acids, counting the end cysteine and phenylalanine. The sequence is cut down to CDR3 DNA, 48 bases in frame from base 1. Relative to germline, V is missing 4 bases and J is missing 1 base, with 6 bases of the junction outside any gene match. The library was prepared using the immunoSEQ multiplex PCR assay. TCRdb mirrors the immuneACCESS table, restricted to in-frame sequences. Some clones are absent from its copies; in checked studies, under half trace to an unresolved V gene, and the reason for the others is unknown. This sample lists about 89,000 clones; about 94% were detected once. The top ten hold 0.2% to 0.25% of the sample.

These data belong to a study of technical replicates of blood from a few donors (dated by TCRdb to 2016 to 2017). Sequencing input: T cells isolated from PBMCs. The chain uses TRBV14 and TRBJ2-3; the central 9 bases match TRBD1. This receptor was identified in a human donor in good health. Here the CDR3 is given as CASSRKDRGGTDTQYF. The DNA sequence is TGTGCCAGCAGCCGCAAAGACAGGGGGGGCACAGATACGCAGTATTTT.